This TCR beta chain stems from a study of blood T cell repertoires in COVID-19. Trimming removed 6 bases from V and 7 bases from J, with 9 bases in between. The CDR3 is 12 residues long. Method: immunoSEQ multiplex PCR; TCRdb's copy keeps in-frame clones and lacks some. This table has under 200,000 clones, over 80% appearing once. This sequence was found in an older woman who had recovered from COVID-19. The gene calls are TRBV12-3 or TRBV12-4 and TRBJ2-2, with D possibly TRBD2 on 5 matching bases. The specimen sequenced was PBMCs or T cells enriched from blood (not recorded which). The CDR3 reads CASSEAGGELFF. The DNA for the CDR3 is TGTGCCAGCAGCGAGGCGGGCGGGGAGCTGTTTTTT.